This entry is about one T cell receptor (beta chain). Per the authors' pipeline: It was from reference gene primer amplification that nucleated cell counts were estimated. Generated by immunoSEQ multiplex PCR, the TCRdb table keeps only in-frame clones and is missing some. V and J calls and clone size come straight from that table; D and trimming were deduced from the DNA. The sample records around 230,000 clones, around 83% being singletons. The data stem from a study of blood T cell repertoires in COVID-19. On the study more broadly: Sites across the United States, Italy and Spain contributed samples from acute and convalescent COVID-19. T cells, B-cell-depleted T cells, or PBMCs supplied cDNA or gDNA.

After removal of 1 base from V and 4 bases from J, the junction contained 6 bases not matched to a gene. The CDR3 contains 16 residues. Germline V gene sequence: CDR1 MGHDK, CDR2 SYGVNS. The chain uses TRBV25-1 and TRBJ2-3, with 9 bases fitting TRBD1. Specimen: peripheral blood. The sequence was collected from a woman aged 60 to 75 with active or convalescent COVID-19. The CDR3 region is CASSEWGTGLSDTQYF. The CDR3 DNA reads TGTGCCAGCAGTGAATGGGGGACAGGGCTGTCAGATACGCAGTATTTT.